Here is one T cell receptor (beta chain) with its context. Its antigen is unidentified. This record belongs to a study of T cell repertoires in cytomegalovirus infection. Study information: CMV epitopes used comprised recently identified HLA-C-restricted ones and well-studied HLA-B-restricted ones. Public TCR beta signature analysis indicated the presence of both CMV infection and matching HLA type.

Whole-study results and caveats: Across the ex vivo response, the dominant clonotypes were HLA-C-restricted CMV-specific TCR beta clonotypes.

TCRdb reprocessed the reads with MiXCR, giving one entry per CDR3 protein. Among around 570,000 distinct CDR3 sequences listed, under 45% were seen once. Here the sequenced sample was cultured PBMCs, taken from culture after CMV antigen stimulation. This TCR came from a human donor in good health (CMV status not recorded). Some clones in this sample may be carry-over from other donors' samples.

The CDR3 region has the DNA TGTGCCAGCAGGGAACAGGGGGCGATCACAGATACGCAGTATTTT. Its protein product is CASREQGAITDTQYF. The rearrangement joins TRBV2 to TRBJ2-3; 9 nucleotides match TRBD1. V dropped 6 bases and J dropped 2; count of bases not matched to a gene: 6. The germline CDR1 and CDR2 sequences are SNHLY and FYNNEI. The CDR3 is 15 residues long.